These 28 T cell receptor beta chains were all obtained from the same sample, sequenced in a study of shared clonotypes between healthy human individuals. Naive CD8 cells comprised CD45RO-negative, CCR7-positively selected cells, excluding terminally differentiated effector memory CD45RA+ cells. Sequenced by immunoSEQ multiplex PCR; TCRdb stores in-frame clones only, minus some. The profile shows about 2.2 million clones, 93% of them singletons. The sample taken for sequencing was naive CD8+ T cells from PBMCs. These receptors all stem from a man aged 18-30 years in good health. Some clones in this sample may be carry-over from other donors' samples.

The chain recombines TRBV4-1 with TRBJ2-1, with TRBD2 as a possible D gene (6 bases). Trimming took 0 bases from V and 14 from J, leaving 23 bases between them. Looked up from germline, CDR1 is MGHRA and CDR2 is YSYEKL. CDR3 length: 16 amino acids. The CDR3 reads CASSQDKGTSRSGEFF. In DNA form, the CDR3 reads TGCGCCAGCAGCCAAGATAAGGGAACTAGCAGGAGTGGGGAGTTCTTC.

This clone was counted a single time. The rearrangement links TRBV18 to TRBJ2-1, with 7 nucleotides matching TRBD2. Germline V lookup: CDR1 KGHSH, CDR2 LQKENI. CDR3 length: 15 residues. Trimming cost V 1 base and J 5 bases; bases outside gene matches: 5. CDR3: CASSPLRELNNEQFF. DNA for the CDR3: TGTGCCAGCTCACCACTGCGGGAGCTGAACAATGAGCAGTTCTTC.

This chain joins TRBV5-1 and TRBJ2-3; tentative D call: TRBD2 (6 bases). V shed 2 bases and J shed 5 bases, with 12 bases lying between them. The CDR3 is 14 residues long. Germline CDR1 is SGHRS and CDR2 is YFSETQ. The CDR3 DNA follows: TGCGCCAGCAGCTTCGGCGGGGCTAAAGATACGCAGTATTTT. Translating gives CASSFGGAKDTQYF.

Concerning this clone itself: At the DNA level, this CDR3 is encoded by other sequences in the same sample as well. J is TRBJ2-7 and V is TRBV29-1, with D maybe TRBD1 (5 bases). V lost 5 bases and J 0 bases, leaving 11 bases between the germline ends. This CDR3 contains 13 residues. The germline CDR1 and CDR2 sequences are SQVTM and ANQGSEA. Written as DNA, the CDR3 is TGCAGCGTTCTTGGCCAGGGCTCCTACGAGCAGTACTTC. Translation gives CSVLGQGSYEQYF.

The chain joins TRBV27 to TRBJ2-7, with D maybe TRBD1 (6 bases). Trimming shortened V by 5 bases and J by 6 bases, and 11 bases separated the two germline ends. The length of the CDR3 is 12 residues. Looked up from germline, CDR1 is MNHEY and CDR2 is SMNVEV (reference sequence). The CDR3 reads CASSTAGAEQYF. The CDR3 bases are TGTGCCAGCAGTACAGCAGGGGCCGAGCAGTACTTC.

This chain uses TRBV5-4 with TRBJ2-3, with 7 bases lining up with TRBD1. The V and J ends lost 3 bases and 0 bases, in that order; junction bases with no gene match: 1. The CDR3 has 14 residues. Germline assignment: CDR1 SGHNT and CDR2 YYREEE (reference sequence). CDR3 region: CASSWDRSTDTQYF. CDR3 nucleotide sequence: TGTGCCAGCAGCTGGGACAGAAGCACAGATACGCAGTATTTT.

V and J are TRBV9 and TRBJ2-3; D not certain. This CDR3 contains 9 residues. The V and J ends lost 7 bases and 10 bases respectively, with 7 bases between them. CDR1 SGDLS and CDR2 YYNGEE come from the germline V gene. This CDR3 reads CASGFPQYF. The CDR3 DNA reads TGTGCCAGCGGGTTTCCGCAGTATTTT.

The gene calls are TRBV27 and TRBJ1-1, with D unclear. This CDR3 contains 14 residues. V lost 1 base to trimming and J lost 2 bases, with 8 bases between them. Germline assignment: CDR1 MNHEY and CDR2 SMNVEV (reference sequence). Written as DNA, the CDR3 is TGTGCCAGCAGTTTATGGGGTTCTAACACTGAAGCTTTCTTT. Translation gives CASSLWGSNTEAFF.

The J gene is TRBJ2-1, the V gene TRBV7-9; TRBD2 aligns across 11 bases. The CDR3 is 16 amino acids. The V gene end was trimmed by 5 bases and the J gene end by 5 bases; junction bases not matched to a gene: 8. Germline CDR1 and CDR2: SEHNR and FQNEAQ (reference sequence). The CDR3 nucleotides read TGTGCCAGCAGCACCCGACTAGCGGGAATCGACAATGAGCAGTTCTTC. Its protein is CASSTRLAGIDNEQFF.

The chain couples TRBV7-6 to TRBJ1-1; the D gene is possibly TRBD1 (6 bases). From germline, CDR1 is SGHVS and CDR2 FNYEAQ. V was clipped by 5 bases and J by 1 base, with 14 bases between them. The CDR3 totals 15 residues. As DNA, the CDR3 is TGTGCCAGCAGCCTGCCACAGGGAGAGAACACTGAAGCTTTCTTT. Amino acids: CASSLPQGENTEAFF.

This chain joins TRBV19 and TRBJ2-1; TRBD2 agrees at 7 bases. J lost 7 bases, V lost 8 bases, and 5 bases had no gene match. The length of the CDR3 is 12 residues. CDR1 and CDR2 (germline): LNHDA, SQIVND (reference sequence). In DNA, the CDR3 is TGTGCCAGTCGAAAGGGAGGGAATGAGCAGTTCTTC. Protein product: CASRKGGNEQFF.

The chain carries TRBV11-3 and TRBJ2-1; 8 bases line up with TRBD1. The CDR3 extends over 17 amino acids. CDR1 and CDR2 from the germline V gene are SGHNT and YENEEA. Trimming took 1 base from V and 1 from J; bases not matched to a gene: 6. The CDR3 loop reads CASSLAPTGESYNEQFF. CDR3 DNA sequence: TGTGCCAGCAGCTTAGCCCCGACAGGGGAGTCCTACAATGAGCAGTTCTTC.

This chain links TRBV5-4 with TRBJ2-7; 7 bases line up with TRBD2. The germline V gene encodes CDR1 SGHNT and CDR2 YYREEE (reference sequence). The length of the CDR3 is 13 residues. V was clipped by 0 bases and J by 6 bases; unmatched bases: 3. CDR3 sequence reads: CASSLVTSTEQYF. The DNA for the CDR3 is TGTGCCAGCAGCTTGGTGACTAGCACCGAGCAGTACTTC.

V is TRBV7-6 and J is TRBJ2-5; possible D gene TRBD2, 5 bases. V was pared by 0 bases and J by 0 bases, with 14 bases between. The germline gives CDR1 SGHVS, CDR2 FNYEAQ. CDR3 length: 17 residues. The CDR3 loop is CASSLAEAVMYQETQYF. The CDR3 DNA follows: TGTGCCAGCAGCTTAGCGGAGGCGGTGATGTACCAAGAGACCCAGTACTTC.

This chain joins TRBV6-5 and TRBJ1-2; D is unclear. Trimming removed 8 bases at V and 5 bases at J, with 12 bases between. Germline CDR1 is MNHEY and CDR2 is SVGAGI. The CDR3 runs to 12 residues. The DNA of the CDR3 is TGTGCCAGCCGGGCCGGCGGGTATGGCTACACCTTC. Encoded protein: CASRAGGYGYTF.

J is TRBJ1-2 and V is TRBV19, with D maybe TRBD1 (6 bases). The CDR3 spans 14 residues. V lost 1 base and J lost 4, with 10 bases in between. CDR1 is LNHDA, CDR2 SQIVND, per germline (reference sequence). The CDR3 DNA is TGTGCCAGTAGTATAGCCTTGGGGGCCTATGGCTACACCTTC. Amino acids: CASSIALGAYGYTF.

This clone was counted once. This rearrangement joins TRBV5-4 to TRBJ2-7, with 11 bases that match TRBD1. CDR3 length: 15 residues. V lost 4 bases, J lost 5 bases, and 8 bases stayed unmatched. Germline values: CDR1 SGHNT, CDR2 YYREEE (reference sequence). CDR3 sequence: CASSGGTGGYHEQYF. CDR3 nucleotide sequence: TGTGCCAGCAGCGGGGGGACAGGGGGTTACCACGAGCAGTACTTC.

This clone has a single count. The V and J genes are TRBV5-1 and TRBJ2-7; the D is unclear. V lost 1 base and J 5 bases, leaving 16 bases between the germline ends. The CDR3 has 15 residues. CDR1 and CDR2 (germline): SGHRS, YFSETQ. The CDR3 nucleotides read TGCGCCAGCAGCTTGAGGTCTGGTGGCTTTCACGAGCAGTACTTC. Translation gives CASSLRSGGFHEQYF.

The chain links TRBV9 to TRBJ1-3; D gene uncertain. Germline V gene data show CDR1 as SGDLS and CDR2 as YYNGEE. V lost 3 bases and J 3 bases, leaving 7 bases between the germline ends. The CDR3 is made up of 13 amino acids. This chain's CDR3 is CASSDSYGNTIYF. CDR3 nucleotides: TGTGCCAGCAGCGATAGTTATGGAAACACCATATATTTT.

Concerning this clone itself: Other DNA variants within this sample encode the same CDR3. The rearrangement uses TRBV9 and TRBJ2-3; no clear D gene. The V gene lost 0 bases and the J gene lost 0 bases, with 5 bases spanning the gap. The CDR3 has 14 amino acids. In germline, CDR1 is SGDLS, CDR2 YYNGEE. The CDR3 loop reads CASSVARSTDTQYF. The CDR3 coding sequence is TGTGCCAGCAGCGTAGCCAGAAGCACAGATACGCAGTATTTT.

The V and J genes are TRBV4-3 and TRBJ1-1, with D perhaps matching TRBD1 (6 bases). Germline V gene sequence: CDR1 LGHNA, CDR2 YSLEER. The CDR3 spans 15 residues. V lost 0 bases, J lost 4 bases, and 12 bases lay in between. For the CDR3, the DNA is TGCGCCAGCAGCCAAGACGGGGGCGCCCCCACTGAAGCTTTCTTT. This codes for CASSQDGGAPTEAFF.

This CDR3 reads CASSPRHLTSGSHEQYF. Written as DNA, the CDR3 is TGTGCCAGCAGCCCTCGCCACCTGACTAGCGGGAGCCACGAGCAGTACTTC. This chain uses TRBV28 with TRBJ2-7; 12 nucleotides align to TRBD2. Looked up from germline, CDR1 is MDHEN and CDR2 is SYDVKM. V was clipped by 6 bases and J by 5 bases; unmatched bases: 14. This CDR3 is 17 amino acids long.

V usage is TRBV10-1 and J usage is TRBJ2-7, with D unclear. Germline CDR1 reads WNHNN; CDR2 reads SYGVQD (reference sequence). V was shortened by 7 bases and J by 6 bases, with 13 bases between the two germline ends. This CDR3 region has 12 residues. CDR3: CASISTSPEQYF. In DNA, the CDR3 is TGCGCCAGCATCTCAACATCGCCCGAGCAGTACTTC.

This rearrangement joins TRBV11-2 to TRBJ2-2; 8 bases align to TRBD2. From germline, CDR1 is SGHAT and CDR2 FQNNGV. V shed 7 bases, J shed 7 bases, and the junction held 17 bases outside the gene matches. The CDR3 is 17 amino acids. CDR3 coding DNA: TGTGCCAGCAACCCTCAAAGACGGGAGGGCCTAGGCGGGGAGCTGTTTTTT. It codes for CASNPQRREGLGGELFF.

The rearrangement links TRBV5-4 to TRBJ2-1; no clear D. V lost 0 bases and J lost 6, with 10 bases in between. This CDR3 region has 14 residues. Germline V gene sequence: CDR1 SGHNT, CDR2 YYREEE (reference sequence). The CDR3 protein is CASSLDRGSNEQFF. The CDR3 nucleotides are TGTGCCAGCAGCTTGGATCGAGGAAGCAATGAGCAGTTCTTC.

The chain carries TRBV7-8 and TRBJ2-1; 8 bases are shared with TRBD2. V trimming: 5 bases; J trimming: 0 bases; junction bases outside the gene matches: 15. The germline gives CDR1 SGHVS, CDR2 FQNEAQ. CDR3 size: 19 residues. The CDR3 region is CASSTSGLVLPSSYNEQFF. The DNA for the CDR3 is TGTGCCAGCAGCACTTCGGGACTAGTCCTCCCAAGCTCCTACAATGAGCAGTTCTTC.

The rearrangement links TRBV7-6 to TRBJ2-5; no reliable D call. CDR1 is SGHVS and CDR2 is FNYEAQ in the germline V gene. Trimming pared 4 bases from V and 4 bases from J, leaving 16 bases between. The CDR3 has 15 residues. Here the CDR3 DNA reads TGTGCCAGCAGCTCCGGATGGGTAGCACCAGAGACCCAGTACTTC. It specifies CASSSGWVAPETQYF.

V usage is TRBV4-1 and J usage is TRBJ1-1; D might be TRBD1 (6 bases). Germline assignment: CDR1 MGHRA and CDR2 YSYEKL. CDR3 length: 15 residues. V gave up 4 bases and J gave up 1 base, with 13 bases separating them. The CDR3, as DNA: TGCGCCAGCAGCCCAATCACAGGGTGGAACACTGAAGCTTTCTTT. Protein: CASSPITGWNTEAFF.